Below, 10 T cell receptor beta chains from the same sample are listed, as sequenced in a study of human T cells and chemical hapten exposure (dated by TCRdb to the early 2020s). The method was RACE. Sequencing was performed on a NextSeq 500. TCRdb took the public reads, trimmed them with fastp at Q25, ran MiXCR for clone calling and kept in-frame beta chains. Merged by CDR3 protein, the rows form single entries marked with the most common genes and DNA. The sample table contains under 450,000 distinct CDR3 sequences; only one count was recorded for more than 4.5% of them. Of the sample, 2% to 2.5% is held by the ten largest clones. Reading the label with the study, this specimen's time point is: patch test 1, 2 weeks after DPC sensitization. What this sample's treatment or condition label stands for: therapeutic diphenylcyclopropenone sensitization with weekly scalp DPC. The source material was whole blood, sampled in connection with sensitization to the hapten diphenylcyclopropenone (DPC). Source of these receptors: a woman between 45 and 65 years old with alopecia areata. Some clones in this sample may be carry-over from other donors' samples.

This clonotype was seen more than once but under ten times. V usage is TRBV29-1 and J usage is TRBJ2-1, with TRBD2 identical over 7 bases. The CDR3 runs to 12 residues. CDR1 SQVTM and CDR2 ANQGSEA come from the germline V gene. V gave up 6 bases and J gave up 9 bases; unmatched junction bases: 8. The CDR3 sequence is CSVLGGSIEQFF. CDR3 sequence (DNA): TGCAGCGTATTAGGCGGGAGTATTGAGCAGTTCTTC.

V and J are TRBV12-3 or TRBV12-4 and TRBJ2-4, with D perhaps TRBD1 (6 bases). V lost 5 bases, J lost 0 bases, and 14 bases lay in between. The CDR3 consists of 16 residues. The CDR3 here is CASSPRTVLAKNIQYF. The CDR3 region has the DNA TGTGCCAGCAGTCCCAGGACAGTTCTAGCCAAAAACATTCAGTACTTC.

The chain recombines TRBV10-3 with TRBJ1-1; D ambiguous. Germline loops: CDR1 ENHRY, CDR2 SYGVKD. The CDR3 consists of 14 residues. V lost 4 bases and J lost 1, with 10 bases in between. CDR3 nucleotides: TGTGCCATCAGTGTAGAACACCCGAACACTGAAGCTTTCTTT. This encodes CAISVEHPNTEAFF.

The chain recombines TRBV5-6 with TRBJ2-3; 8 bases are a match to TRBD1. Losses at the gene ends were 3 bases for V and 6 bases for J; bases not matched to a gene: 12. The length of the CDR3 is 16 residues. The V gene's germline CDR1 is SGHDT and CDR2 YYEEEE. CDR3 amino acids: CASSSTGARVVDTQYF. In DNA, the CDR3 is TGTGCCAGCAGCTCGACAGGGGCGAGAGTTGTGGATACGCAGTATTTT.

This chain links TRBV4-1 with TRBJ2-7; the match to TRBD2 covers 7 bases. Germline V gives CDR1 MGHRA, CDR2 YSYEKL. The CDR3 consists of 14 residues. With 6 bases clipped from V and 6 bases from J, the junction kept 11 bases outside the gene matches. CDR3 sequence: CASRPGTTSSEQYF. In DNA form, the CDR3 reads TGCGCCAGCAGACCCGGGACTACTTCGTCCGAGCAGTACTTC.

This clonotype has ten or more counts. The gene calls are TRBV13 and TRBJ2-3, with D perhaps given as TRBD1 or TRBD2 (6 bases each). The CDR3 is 16 amino acids. From germline, CDR1 is PRHDT and CDR2 FYEKMQ (reference sequence). V was shortened by 5 bases and J by 4 bases, with 19 bases between the two germline ends. CDR3 nucleotides: TGTGCCAGCAGCCCCGGGGGCGGAGGGCGCTCAGATACGCAGTATTTT. Translating it yields CASSPGGGGRSDTQYF.

The genes are TRBV20-1 and TRBJ2-7; TRBD1 aligns across 8 bases. The CDR3 has 15 residues. The V gene's germline CDR1 is DFQATT and CDR2 SNEGSKA (reference sequence). V dropped 5 bases and J dropped 0; count of bases not matched to a gene: 9. CDR3 protein: CSAQLRDRSSYEQYF. In DNA, the CDR3 is TGCAGTGCTCAACTCCGGGACAGGAGCTCCTACGAGCAGTACTTC.

In this sample, this clonotype turned up a few times. The gene calls are TRBV7-2 and TRBJ2-7, with 15 bases fitting TRBD2. Germline CDR1 is SGHTA and CDR2 is FQGNSA. There are 17 residues in the CDR3. The junction had 6 bases not matched to a gene; V was cut back by 2 bases and J by 4 bases. CDR3 coding DNA: TGTGCCAGCAGCTTACCACGGACTAGCGGGGGGGATTACGAGCAGTACTTC. The encoded protein is CASSLPRTSGGDYEQYF.

J is TRBJ2-1 and V is TRBV20-1, with TRBD2 matching over 8 bases. The CDR3 has 14 amino acids. The V segment lost 6 bases and the J segment 1 base; nucleotides outside the gene matches: 5. Germline CDR1 reads DFQATT; CDR2 reads SNEGSKA (reference sequence). CDR3 protein: CSAGKRESYNEQFF. The DNA of the CDR3 is TGCAGTGCCGGTAAGCGGGAGTCCTACAATGAGCAGTTCTTC.

This clonotype has a count of ten or more. This chain uses TRBV6-5 with TRBJ2-1; D tentatively reads TRBD1 or TRBD2 (6 bases each). This CDR3 comprises 14 residues. Germline values: CDR1 MNHEY, CDR2 SVGAGI. With 7 bases removed from V and 6 bases from J, the gap between germline ends came to 16 bases. The CDR3 is CASTPLGGFNEQFF. CDR3 nucleotides: TGTGCCAGCACCCCCTTAGGGGGGTTCAATGAGCAGTTCTTC.